Each of the 32 T cell receptor beta chains below was sequenced from the same sample in a study of T-cell reconstitution after alpha-beta-depleted transplantation in children. As it was prepared, the TCRbeta library received unique molecular identifiers. Each CDR3 protein is one row after TCRdb ran MiXCR on the PCR reads. The repertoire consists of some 840,000 distinct CDR3 sequences, with approximately 15% occurring once and the leading ten covering just under 5%. This sample comprised PBMCs, mostly from graft donor cells, obtained 360 days after TCRalphabeta/CD19-depleted stem cell transplant. The source is a male patient younger than 18 who had a stem cell transplant for acute lymphoblastic leukemia, so the T cells may come from the graft donor.

The V gene is TRBV18, the J gene TRBJ2-5; maybe TRBD2 (5 bases). Trimming stripped 3 bases from V and 5 bases from J, with 19 bases between. The CDR3 consists of 16 residues. CDR1 and CDR2 from the germline V gene are KGHSH and LQKENI. The CDR3 loop reads CASSPYPPLGGETQYF. CDR3 DNA sequence: TGTGCCAGCTCACCGTATCCGCCCCTAGGCGGGGAGACCCAGTACTTC.

This clonotype showed up many times. DNA for the CDR3: TGTGCCAGCAGTTTAAGGTGGGGAGGGACGCAGTATTTT. Protein: CASSLRWGGTQYF. This chain links TRBV27 with TRBJ2-3; 7 bases match TRBD2. Unmatched junction bases numbered 5, after V lost 2 bases and J lost 9 bases. Germline lookup yields CDR1 MNHEY and CDR2 SMNVEV (reference sequence). CDR3 size: 13 residues.

This clonotype was seen only a few times. The V gene is TRBV2, the J gene TRBJ2-2; TRBD1 matches 8 bases. This CDR3 contains 13 residues. Germline V lookup: CDR1 SNHLY, CDR2 FYNNEI. CDR3 in amino acids: CAITGQGVGELFF. Here the CDR3 DNA reads TGTGCTATCACCGGACAGGGAGTCGGGGAGCTGTTTTTT.

This clonotype was counted between two and nine times. V and J are TRBV12-3 or TRBV12-4 and TRBJ1-1; D gene ambiguous. This CDR3 spans 13 amino acids. Trimming shortened V by 7 bases and J by 3 bases, and 12 bases separated the two germline ends. The CDR3 nucleotides are TGTGCCAGCAAACCCGGCTGGGACACTGAAGCTTTCTTT. It translates to CASKPGWDTEAFF.

This clonotype was seen more than once but under ten times. This rearrangement joins TRBV11-2 to TRBJ2-7, with a weak D call TRBD1 (6 bases). This CDR3 is 14 amino acids long. Germline CDR1 SGHAT, CDR2 FQNNGV. V was trimmed by 0 bases and J by 4 bases, leaving 10 bases between them. CDR3 DNA: TGTGCCAGCAGCTTAGATAACAGGGCGTACGAGCAGTACTTC. Its protein is CASSLDNRAYEQYF.

A few counts support this clonotype. This chain connects TRBV12-3 or TRBV12-4 to TRBJ1-5, with D unresolved. V was cut by 5 bases and J by 0 bases, with 11 bases left in between. The CDR3 loop spans 15 amino acids. The CDR3 is CASSVPGVSNQPQHF. The DNA of the CDR3 is TGTGCCAGCAGTGTCCCTGGGGTTAGCAATCAGCCCCAGCATTTT.

The DNA of the CDR3 is TGTGCCACCGTCGACAAGGGCCGGGATAAATACAATGAGCAGTTCTTC. This encodes CATVDKGRDKYNEQFF. The chain links TRBV6-1 to TRBJ2-1, with a tentative D call TRBD2 (5 bases). Trimming removed 10 bases at V and 4 bases at J, with 23 bases between. Germline assignment: CDR1 MNHNS and CDR2 SASEGT. CDR3 length: 16 residues.

The sample holds a few counts of this clonotype. This chain joins TRBV7-2 and TRBJ2-7; tentatively, D is TRBD1 (5 bases). The CDR3 totals 14 residues. With 5 bases removed from V and 0 bases from J, the gap between germline ends came to 11 bases. Per the germline V gene, CDR1 is SGHTA and CDR2 is FQGNSA. DNA of the CDR3: TGTGCCAGCAGCGAACTACAGGCCTCCTACGAGCAGTACTTC. This gives the protein CASSELQASYEQYF. Supplemented by reference TRBV7-2 and TRBJ2-7, the full variable domain reads GAGVSQSPSNKVTEKGKDVELRCDPISGHTALYWYRQSLGQGLEFLIYFQGNSAPDKSGLPSDRFSAERTGGSVSTLTIQRTQQEDSAVYLCASSELQASYEQYFGPGTRLTVT.

This clonotype has only a few counts. This sequence joins TRBV5-6 and TRBJ2-7; no reliable D call. Germline-derived CDR1 and CDR2 are SGHDT and YYEEEE. The CDR3 sequence is 14 residues long. The V end lost 4 bases, the J end lost 7 bases, and 18 bases lay between the germline ends. DNA for the CDR3: TGTGCCAGCAGCATTGTTGGGAAGTCGGTGGAGCAGTACTTC. This gives the protein CASSIVGKSVEQYF.

The chain joins TRBV11-2 to TRBJ2-1; D gene uncertain. CDR3 length: 18 amino acids. Germline CDR1 SGHAT, CDR2 FQNNGV. V was cut by 0 bases and J by 7 bases, with 22 bases left in between. The CDR3 region has the DNA TGTGCCAGCAGCTTAGAACCAACTAATAGGTTAGGTGCTAATGAGCAGTTCTTC. It is translated as CASSLEPTNRLGANEQFF. Looking up the rest from reference TRBV11-2 and TRBJ2-1 gives the full variable domain: EAGVAQSPRYKIIEKRQSVAFWCNPISGHATLYWYQQILGQGPKLLIQFQNNGVVDDSQLPKDRFSAERLKGVDSTLKIQPAKLEDSAVYLCASSLEPTNRLGANEQFFGPGTRLTVL.

This clonotype was picked up many times. The rearrangement joins TRBV4-2 to TRBJ2-1; 8 bases are a match to TRBD2. J lost 4 bases, V lost 2 bases, and 7 bases had no gene match. The CDR3 spans 16 residues. Germline-derived CDR1 and CDR2 are LGHNA and YNFKEQ. CDR3 region: CASSQSLAEVYNEQFF. DNA for the CDR3: TGTGCCAGCAGCCAATCACTAGCGGAGGTTTACAATGAGCAGTTCTTC.

This clonotype was detected only a few times. The chain carries TRBV6-5 and TRBJ2-1; D not resolved. V was cut by 1 base and J by 3 bases, with 7 bases left in between. CDR3 length: 14 residues. In germline, CDR1 is MNHEY, CDR2 SVGAGI. CDR3 residues: CASSYLSSYNEQFF. As DNA, the CDR3 is TGTGCCAGCAGTTACTTATCGAGCTACAATGAGCAGTTCTTC.

This clonotype was counted ten times or more. The chain employs TRBV20-1 and TRBJ2-7, with a weak D call TRBD2 (5 bases). Trimming left V 4 bases short and J 6 bases short, with 10 bases between. The CDR3 runs to 11 residues. Germline loops: CDR1 DFQATT, CDR2 SNEGSKA (reference sequence). As DNA, the CDR3 is TGCAGTGCTAAAGAGGGTGGCGAGCAGTACTTC. This sequence encodes CSAKEGGEQYF.

This clonotype was counted only a few times. The chain uses TRBV2 and TRBJ2-3; D may be TRBD1 (6 bases). This CDR3 comprises 14 residues. Germline V CDR1 and CDR2: SNHLY, FYNNEI. Trimming cost V 9 bases and J 2 bases, with 15 bases left between them. The CDR3 spells CASSDRDNTDTQYF. The DNA of the CDR3 is TGTGCCAGTTCCGACCGGGACAACACAGATACGCAGTATTTT.

A single count supports this clonotype. Here the CDR3 reads CASSCAPKREVYEQYF. CDR3 DNA sequence: TGTGCCAGCAGTTGCGCCCCAAAGCGGGAGGTGTACGAGCAGTACTTC. The V call is TRBV6-5, the J call TRBJ2-7, with 9 nucleotides matching TRBD2. V lost 4 bases and J lost 4; bases outside the gene matches: 11. The V gene's germline CDR1 is MNHEY and CDR2 SVGAGI. The CDR3 has 16 residues.

This clonotype was counted at least ten times. The rearrangement links TRBV20-1 to TRBJ2-3, with 9 bases aligning to TRBD2. The CDR3 is made up of 13 amino acids. V trimming: 4 bases; J trimming: 5 bases; junction bases outside the gene matches: 4. CDR1 and CDR2 (germline): DFQATT, SNEGSKA (reference sequence). The CDR3 DNA follows: TGCAGTGCTAAAGCGGGGGGAGGAGATACGCAGTATTTT. It translates to CSAKAGGGDTQYF.

The chain has TRBV7-2 and TRBJ2-7; 8 bases are a match to TRBD2. Germline assignment: CDR1 SGHTA and CDR2 FQGNSA. The CDR3 extends over 15 amino acids. Unmatched junction bases numbered 10, after V lost 2 bases and J lost 7 bases. The CDR3 sequence is CASSLKAGAPWEQYF. Written as DNA, the CDR3 is TGTGCCAGCAGCTTAAAAGCGGGAGCCCCCTGGGAGCAGTACTTC.

CDR3 loop: CALKWGQGAYEQYF. The CDR3 DNA sequence: TGTGCCCTAAAGTGGGGACAGGGGGCATACGAGCAGTACTTC. The genes are TRBV6-1 and TRBJ2-7; 12 bases align to TRBD1. The CDR3 length is 14 residues. Germline lookup yields CDR1 MNHNS and CDR2 SASEGT. The ends lost 11 bases at V and 4 bases at J; junction bases unmatched: 9.

The V call is TRBV3-1, the J call TRBJ2-2; 10 nucleotides line up with TRBD2. CDR1 is LGHDT and CDR2 is YNNKEL in the germline V gene (reference sequence). Trimming removed 4 bases from V and 3 bases from J; junction bases left unmatched: 8. The CDR3 length is 17 residues. CDR3 region: CASSPTGLADYTGELFF. The DNA for the CDR3 is TGTGCCAGCAGCCCCACCGGACTAGCGGATTACACCGGGGAGCTGTTTTTT.

This clonotype was recorded many times. The V gene is TRBV9, the J gene TRBJ2-3; D ambiguous. This CDR3 comprises 14 residues. CDR1 and CDR2 (germline): SGDLS, YYNGEE. The V end was cut by 0 bases, the J end by 7 bases, with 12 bases between. The CDR3 DNA is TGTGCCAGCAGCGTAGACTCTGGGCGGAATACGCAGTATTTT. This gives the protein CASSVDSGRNTQYF.

This chain joins TRBV4-1 and TRBJ2-1; D is tentatively TRBD1 or TRBD2 (7 bases each). The CDR3 spans 15 residues. Germline values: CDR1 MGHRA, CDR2 YSYEKL. The V gene lost 2 bases and the J gene lost 8 bases, with 16 bases spanning the gap. DNA for the CDR3: TGCGCCAGCAGCCAATCGGCACAGGGGAGGGATGAGCAGTTCTTC. Its protein product is CASSQSAQGRDEQFF.

The genes are TRBV18 and TRBJ1-5, with a possible D match to TRBD1 (6 bases). This CDR3 has 15 amino acids. V was pared by 3 bases and J by 5 bases, with 14 bases between. Germline loops: CDR1 KGHSH, CDR2 LQKENI. This CDR3 is CASSPPGTPHQPQHF. The CDR3 DNA reads TGTGCCAGCTCACCCCCTGGGACACCTCATCAGCCCCAGCATTTT.

This chain connects TRBV20-1 to TRBJ2-7, with 9 bases aligning to TRBD2. The CDR3 contains 14 residues. The V segment lost 0 bases and the J segment 2 bases; nucleotides outside the gene matches: 2. Germline loops: CDR1 DFQATT, CDR2 SNEGSKA (reference sequence). CDR3 bases: TGCAGTGCTAGAGAGCGGGAGGGCCCCTACGAGCAGTACTTC. Its translation: CSAREREGPYEQYF.

This clonotype was found a few times. The J gene is TRBJ1-1, the V gene TRBV6-1; D is ambiguous. Germline V gene data show CDR1 as MNHNS and CDR2 as SASEGT. Trimming took 2 bases from V and 0 from J, leaving 10 bases between them. The CDR3 extends over 15 amino acids. CDR3 DNA sequence: TGTGCCAGCAGTGAATATCGGGCCTTGAACACTGAAGCTTTCTTT. This encodes CASSEYRALNTEAFF.

At least ten counts were recorded for this clonotype. The chain has TRBV7-6 and TRBJ2-7; 8 nucleotides align to TRBD1. J lost 4 bases, V lost 1 base, and 6 bases had no gene match. The CDR3 sequence is 15 residues long. Germline V CDR1 and CDR2: SGHVS, FNYEAQ. The CDR3 is CASSLGRGRVYEQYF. The CDR3 DNA sequence: TGTGCCAGCAGCTTAGGCAGGGGGCGCGTTTACGAGCAGTACTTC.

There are a few counts of this clonotype. V is TRBV7-6 and J is TRBJ2-5; the D is unclear. The CDR3 is 14 residues long. Trimming took off 2 bases at V and 1 base at J, with 8 bases between the two ends. The V gene's germline CDR1 is SGHVS and CDR2 FNYEAQ. The CDR3 is CASSLRPSQETQYF. The CDR3 nucleotides read TGTGCCAGCAGCTTAAGGCCCAGCCAAGAGACCCAGTACTTC.

This clonotype was detected ten times or more. At one boundary the junction diverges from the germline segment, which might be a read error. This sequence joins TRBV5-1 and TRBJ1-1; maybe TRBD1 (5 bases). This CDR3 is built from 13 residues. CDR1 is SGHRS and CDR2 is YFSETQ in the germline V gene. CDR3 sequence (DNA): TGTGCCAGCAGCTTGGGCCGGGGGACTGAAGCTTTCTTT. Amino acid sequence: CASSLGRGTEAFF.

The rearrangement links TRBV2 to TRBJ1-1; D remains unclear. Germline CDR1 is SNHLY and CDR2 is FYNNEI. The CDR3 is 15 residues long. Trimming cost V 3 bases and J 1 base, with 12 bases left between them. CDR3 DNA: TGTGCCAGCAGTGACCCCCTACATGGGAACACTGAAGCTTTCTTT. This sequence encodes CASSDPLHGNTEAFF.

V and J are TRBV28 and TRBJ1-4; TRBD1 matches at 8 bases. V trimming: 6 bases; J trimming: 3 bases; junction bases outside the gene matches: 6. The CDR3 spans 15 residues. CDR1 and CDR2 from the germline V gene are MDHEN and SYDVKM. CDR3 DNA sequence: TGTGCCAGCAGCCCAGGGGGCGCGGCTAATGAAAAACTGTTTTTT. Translated, it gives CASSPGGAANEKLFF.

This clonotype has more than one count but fewer than ten. The CDR3 loop is CASSRDRSVEQYF. The CDR3 region has the DNA TGTGCCAGCTCCAGGGACAGGTCGGTAGAGCAGTACTTC. V gene TRBV6-6 combines with J gene TRBJ2-7; the match to TRBD1 covers 8 bases. Unmatched junction bases numbered 10, after V lost 8 bases and J lost 7 bases. The germline V gene has CDR1 MNHNY and CDR2 SVGAGI (reference sequence). The CDR3 is 13 residues long.

This clonotype was seen a few times. This chain links TRBV7-8 with TRBJ2-1; tentative D call: TRBD2 (5 bases). The CDR3 totals 15 residues. Trimming shortened V by 1 base and J by 8 bases, and 15 bases separated the two germline ends. The germline V gene encodes CDR1 SGHVS and CDR2 FQNEAQ. CDR3 residues: CASSLGPGIFYEQFF. The CDR3 DNA is TGTGCCAGCAGCTTAGGGCCCGGGATCTTTTATGAGCAGTTCTTC.

This clonotype appeared a few times. The genes are TRBV9 and TRBJ2-7; 15 nucleotides match TRBD2. This CDR3 has 17 residues. J gave up 3 bases and V 3 bases, and 7 bases lay outside the gene matches. Germline CDR1 and CDR2: SGDLS and YYNGEE. The CDR3 DNA follows: TGTGCCAGCAGCGCCGGGACTAGCGGGAGGTCGGACTACGAGCAGTACTTC. It encodes CASSAGTSGRSDYEQYF.